This TCR beta chain was recovered during a study of radiation and T cells in renal cell carcinoma. The sample's treatment: treatment-naive control, cytoreductive nephrectomy. Control samples are tumors resected by cytoreductive nephrectomy without prior radiation. V lost 5 bases, J lost 1 base, and 8 bases lay in between. The CDR3 covers 13 residues. In germline, CDR1 is SNHLY, CDR2 FYNNEI. Here immunoSEQ multiplex PCR was the method, and the copy in TCRdb shows in-frame clones only, minus some. The sample includes around 23,000 clones, around half of them seen just once. This TCR was sampled from a human donor with renal cell carcinoma. Sequences were derived from tumor tissue, sampled from a patient whose treatment was nephrectomy without radiotherapy. This chain uses TRBV2 with TRBJ1-1, with D possibly being TRBD1 (6 bases). Here the CDR3 reads CASSQTGNTEAFF. The CDR3 DNA reads as TGTGCCAGCAGTCAGACAGGGAACACTGAAGCTTTCTTT.